These T cell receptor beta chains were read from a single sample in a study of shared clonotypes between healthy human individuals. The assay was immunoSEQ multiplex PCR, and TCRdb's table has in-frame clones only and misses some. The data hold about 380,000 clones, with 90% to 98% observed a single time. The specimen was memory CD8+ T cells sorted from blood. These receptors originate from a young man in good health. Each CDR3 is given with its conserved first and last residue. The order of the fields is J gene, D gene, clone size, V gene, CDR3 protein, CDR3 DNA. A D gene is named only where the DNA matches it firmly. Clone sizes are given selectively: once, few, many, or a class where the clone is expanded.

J: TRBJ2-3
D: TRBD2
size: .
V: TRBV19
CDR3: CASSSGRVTDTQYF
DNA: TGTGCCAGTAGTAGCGGGAGGGTAACAGATACGCAGTATTTT

J: TRBJ2-1
D: TRBD2
size: .
V: TRBV7-2
CDR3: CASRPRDYLRGEQFF
DNA: TGTGCCAGCAGACCCCGGGACTACCTACGAGGTGAGCAGTTCTTC

J: TRBJ1-4
D: .
size: .
V: TRBV19
CDR3: CASSISGWANEKLFF
DNA: TGTGCCAGTAGTATATCAGGGTGGGCTAATGAAAAACTGTTTTTT

J: TRBJ1-2
D: .
size: once
V: TRBV19
CDR3: CASSRGQRLGYTF
DNA: TGTGCCAGTTCTAGAGGACAGCGCTTGGGCTACACCTTC

J: TRBJ2-7
D: TRBD2
size: .
V: TRBV6-6
CDR3: CASSLGASGRAYEQYF
DNA: TGTGCCAGCAGTCTAGGGGCTAGCGGGAGGGCCTACGAGCAGTACTTC

J: TRBJ2-7
D: TRBD2
size: .
V: TRBV2
CDR3: CASRALAGVLYEQYF
DNA: TGTGCCAGCAGAGCTTTAGCGGGAGTCCTCTACGAGCAGTACTTC

J: TRBJ2-2
D: .
size: .
V: TRBV7-6
CDR3: CASSFPPGQGNGELFF
DNA: TGTGCCAGCAGCTTTCCCCCGGGCCAGGGTAACGGGGAGCTGTTTTTT

J: TRBJ2-3
D: .
size: once
V: TRBV9
CDR3: CASSVLGGTSTDTQYF
DNA: TGTGCCAGCAGCGTATTAGGCGGGACTAGCACAGATACGCAGTATTTT

J: TRBJ2-1
D: .
size: .
V: TRBV27
CDR3: CASSSSLPGVPYNEQFF
DNA: TGTGCCAGCAGCTCTAGCCTCCCAGGGGTACCCTACAATGAGCAGTTCTTC

J: TRBJ2-3
D: .
size: once
V: TRBV5-1
CDR3: CASSHETDTQYF
DNA: TGCGCCAGCAGCCACGAAACAGATACGCAGTATTTT

J: TRBJ2-7
D: .
size: .
V: TRBV2
CDR3: CASGQGTYEQYF
DNA: TGTGCCAGCGGGCAGGGTACCTACGAGCAGTACTTC

J: TRBJ2-1
D: TRBD1
size: .
V: TRBV11-3
CDR3: CASSRQGNNEQFF
DNA: TGTGCCAGCAGCCGACAGGGGAACAATGAGCAGTTCTTC

J: TRBJ1-5
D: .
size: .
V: TRBV7-3
CDR3: CASSFPRPNQPQHF
DNA: TGTGCCAGCAGCTTCCCCCGTCCTAATCAGCCCCAGCATTTT

J: TRBJ2-3
D: .
size: .
V: TRBV7-2
CDR3: CASSLELASTDTQYF
DNA: TGTGCCAGCAGCTTAGAACTAGCTTCCACAGATACGCAGTATTTT

J: TRBJ1-2
D: .
size: .
V: TRBV10-3
CDR3: CAISDPTVNYGYTF
DNA: TGTGCCATCAGTGACCCGACAGTTAACTATGGCTACACCTTC

J: TRBJ2-5
D: .
size: .
V: TRBV20-1
CDR3: CSASLVETQYF
DNA: TGCAGTGCTAGCCTGGTGGAGACCCAGTACTTC

J: TRBJ2-2
D: .
size: .
V: TRBV28
CDR3: CASHRVLPTSGELFF
DNA: TGTGCCAGCCATCGAGTCCTCCCCACAAGCGGGGAGCTGTTTTTT

J: TRBJ2-5
D: TRBD1
size: .
V: TRBV6-1
CDR3: CASSVDRGWGTQYF
DNA: TGTGCCAGCAGTGTAGACAGGGGGTGGGGGACCCAGTACTTC

J: TRBJ2-1
D: .
size: .
V: TRBV12-1
CDR3: CASSFLPSGRPYNEQFF
DNA: TGTGCCAGCAGCTTTTTGCCTAGCGGGAGGCCTTACAATGAGCAGTTCTTC

J: TRBJ2-5
D: TRBD2
size: .
V: TRBV5-6
CDR3: CASSFSGTKETQYF
DNA: TGTGCCAGCAGTTTTAGCGGGACTAAAGAGACCCAGTACTTC

J: TRBJ1-5
D: TRBD1
size: .
V: TRBV6-1
CDR3: CATRQGYSNQPQHF
DNA: TGTGCCACCCGACAGGGATATAGCAATCAGCCCCAGCATTTT

J: TRBJ1-1
D: .
size: .
V: TRBV6-1
CDR3: CASRRGSLMNTEAFF
DNA: TGTGCCAGCCGCAGGGGTTCCCTCATGAACACTGAAGCTTTCTTT

J: TRBJ2-7
D: .
size: few
V: TRBV7-9
CDR3: CASSLSARNYEQYF
DNA: TGTGCCAGCAGCTTATCGGCCCGTAACTACGAGCAGTACTTC

J: TRBJ2-5
D: .
size: .
V: TRBV14
CDR3: CASSQDVGTQYF
DNA: TGTGCCAGCAGCCAAGATGTAGGGACCCAGTACTTC